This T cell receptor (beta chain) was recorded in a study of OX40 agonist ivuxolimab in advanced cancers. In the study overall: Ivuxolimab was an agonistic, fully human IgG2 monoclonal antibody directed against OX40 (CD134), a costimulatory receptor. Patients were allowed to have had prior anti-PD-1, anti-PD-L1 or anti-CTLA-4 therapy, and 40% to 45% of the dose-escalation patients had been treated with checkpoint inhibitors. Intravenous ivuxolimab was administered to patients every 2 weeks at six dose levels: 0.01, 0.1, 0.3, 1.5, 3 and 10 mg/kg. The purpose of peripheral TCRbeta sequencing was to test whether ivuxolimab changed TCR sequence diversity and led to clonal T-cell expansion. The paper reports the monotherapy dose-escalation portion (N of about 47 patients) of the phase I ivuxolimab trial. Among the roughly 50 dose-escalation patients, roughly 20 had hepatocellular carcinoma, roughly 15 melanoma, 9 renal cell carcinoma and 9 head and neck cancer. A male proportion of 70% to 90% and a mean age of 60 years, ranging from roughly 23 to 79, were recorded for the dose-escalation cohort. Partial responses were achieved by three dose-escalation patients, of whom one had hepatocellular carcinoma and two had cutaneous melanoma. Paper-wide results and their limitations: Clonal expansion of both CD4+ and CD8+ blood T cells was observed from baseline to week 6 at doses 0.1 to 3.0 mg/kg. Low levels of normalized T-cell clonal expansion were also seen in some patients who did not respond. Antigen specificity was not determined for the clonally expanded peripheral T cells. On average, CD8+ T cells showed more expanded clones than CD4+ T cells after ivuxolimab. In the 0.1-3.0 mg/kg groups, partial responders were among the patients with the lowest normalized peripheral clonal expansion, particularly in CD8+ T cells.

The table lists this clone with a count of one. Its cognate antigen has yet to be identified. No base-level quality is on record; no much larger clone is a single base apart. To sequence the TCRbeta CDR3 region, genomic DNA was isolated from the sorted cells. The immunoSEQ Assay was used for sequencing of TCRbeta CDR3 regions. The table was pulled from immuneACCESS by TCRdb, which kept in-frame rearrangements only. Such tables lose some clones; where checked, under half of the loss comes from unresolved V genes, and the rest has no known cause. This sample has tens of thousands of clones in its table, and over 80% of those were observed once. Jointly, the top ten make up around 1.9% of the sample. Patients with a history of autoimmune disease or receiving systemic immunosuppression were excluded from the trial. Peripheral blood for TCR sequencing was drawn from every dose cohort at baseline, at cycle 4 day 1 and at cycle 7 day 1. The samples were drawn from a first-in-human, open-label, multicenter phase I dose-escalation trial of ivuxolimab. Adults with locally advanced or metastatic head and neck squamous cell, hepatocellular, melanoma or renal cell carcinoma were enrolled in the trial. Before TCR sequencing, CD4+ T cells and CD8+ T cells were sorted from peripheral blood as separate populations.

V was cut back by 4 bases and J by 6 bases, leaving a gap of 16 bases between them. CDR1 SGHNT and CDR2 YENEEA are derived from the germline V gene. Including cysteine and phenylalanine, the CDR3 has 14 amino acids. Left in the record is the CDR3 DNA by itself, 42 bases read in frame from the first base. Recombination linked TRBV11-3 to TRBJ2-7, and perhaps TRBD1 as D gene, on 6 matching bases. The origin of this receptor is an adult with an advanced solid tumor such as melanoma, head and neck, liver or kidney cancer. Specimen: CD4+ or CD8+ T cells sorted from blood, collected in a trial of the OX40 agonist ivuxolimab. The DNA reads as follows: TGTGCCAGCAGCTACGGACAGACGAGTGGCGAGCAGTACTTC. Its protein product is CASSYGQTSGEQYF.